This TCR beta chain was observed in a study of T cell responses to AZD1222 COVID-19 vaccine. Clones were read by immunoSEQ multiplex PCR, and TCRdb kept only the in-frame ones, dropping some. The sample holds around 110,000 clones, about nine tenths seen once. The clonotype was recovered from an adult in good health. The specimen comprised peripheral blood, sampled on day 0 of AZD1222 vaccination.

The CDR3 loop is CASSFRQGGSPLHF. The CDR3 DNA is TGTGCCAGCAGCTTCCGACAGGGAGGTTCACCCCTCCACTTT. The rearrangement links TRBV5-6 to TRBJ1-6, with TRBD1 matching over 7 bases. With 2 bases clipped from V and 9 bases from J, the junction kept 5 bases outside the gene matches. Germline assignment: CDR1 SGHDT and CDR2 YYEEEE. The CDR3 has 14 residues.